This TCR beta chain was observed in a study of Ad26.COV2.S vaccination and SARS-CoV-2 variants (dated by TCRdb to the early 2020s). With regard to the full study: Donors in the vaccine arm were drawn from COV1001, a phase I-IIa trial of Ad26.COV2.S in healthy adults that was multicentre, randomized, double-blind and placebo-controlled. Ad26.COV2.S was given intramuscularly at 5x10^10 or 1x10^11 viral particles, as a single shot or as two shots 56 days apart. TCRbeta repertoire sequencing was used to assess the specificity and breadth of SARS-CoV-2-reactive T cell receptors after Ad26.COV2.S vaccination. A total of approximately 30 samples were included in the TCR-sequenced set, comprising 19 Ad26.COV2.S vaccine recipients, 5 placebo recipients and 8 SARS-CoV-2 convalescent individuals. Participants in the trial were split at random into five groups of five each, receiving low-dose or high-dose Ad26.COV2.S once or twice, or else placebo on both occasions. Investigators remained blinded to trial group allocation during experiments and outcome assessment. Study-wide conclusions, independent of this receptor: Ad26.COV2.S recipients had higher spike-specific TCR breadth than placebo recipients (P = 0.0014). The study was not powered to compare responses between vaccine doses or regimens. After vaccination, substantial breadth of spike-specific CD8+ and CD4+ T cell responses was reported. The authors noted that total T cell responses may have been underestimated by the TCR breadth and depth analyses. Comparable non-spike TCR breadth was observed between vaccine and placebo recipients, consistent with only spike being contained in the vaccine.

TCRbeta CDR3 regions were sequenced with the immunoSEQ Assay. After extraction, genomic DNA underwent amplification by bias-controlled multiplex PCR, followed by high-throughput sequencing. The authors' analysis ran thus. Collapsing and filtering of sequences were performed to quantify the absolute abundance of each unique TCRbeta CDR3 region. T cell fraction was estimated by normalization of TCRbeta template counts to usable DNA, with usable DNA being measured through amplification of reference genes present in all nucleated cells. Repertoire TCRs were annotated as SARS-CoV-2-specific by exact matching of V gene, CDR3 amino acid sequence and J gene to a known reactive TCR set. The reference SARS-CoV-2 TCR set was obtained from MIRA and was filtered for enrichment in COVID-19-positive ImmuneCODE repertoires, whereby public or cross-reactive TCRs were removed. Based on the MIRA antigens, annotated TCRs were further analysed at the level of specific ORF or position within ORF. Breadth was defined as the number of annotated unique rearrangements divided by the total number of unique productive rearrangements, and depth was defined as the summed frequency of the annotated unique rearrangements. Group comparisons of TCR breadth used two-sided Wilcoxon rank-sum tests. This is the immuneACCESS table as TCRdb keeps it, with only in-frame sequences that have V and J called. A part of the clones is gone; compared with another copy, unresolved V genes explain less than half, and the rest is unexplained. D and trimming come from the DNA, and the V and J calls and clone size come from that table. Within this sample are 380,000 or so clones, with around four fifths of them counted one time only. The ten largest clones take up around 7.3% of the sample.

The treatment or condition label for this specimen denotes: about 20 received Ad26.COV2.S at low or high dose, single or two shots; about 5 received placebo; per-sample allocation not given. For vaccine and placebo recipients, repertoires were sequenced using samples collected on day 63 after the first injection. Cohort 1b enrolled 25 adults aged 18-55 years at a single site in Boston, USA, between 29 July and 7 August 2020. Ad26.COV2.S consisted of a replication-incompetent adenovirus type 26 vector by which a prefusion-stabilized SARS-CoV-2 spike protein from the original Wuhan strain was expressed. Details on this clone: Its antigen remains undetermined. It has no much larger one-base neighbor in the sample; base qualities were not kept.

At the junction V is shortened by 5 bases and J by 2 bases, with 12 bases in between. The cysteine opens and the phenylalanine closes a CDR3 of 14 amino acids. Of all the DNA, just the CDR3 is kept, 42 bases in frame from base 1. For CDR1 and CDR2, the germline V gene (reference sequence) lists SGHNT and YYREEE. The chain is assembled from TRBV5-4 and TRBJ2-3; possibly the D gene is TRBD2, per 6 matching bases. The source material was peripheral blood, sampled in a trial of Ad26.COV2.S vaccine versus placebo. This receptor was taken from a person between 18 and 59 years old who received the Ad26.COV2.S COVID-19 vaccine or a placebo. CDR3 sequence: CASSPSEPTDTQYF. The base sequence is TGTGCCAGCAGTCCTAGCGAACCCACAGATACGCAGTATTTT.